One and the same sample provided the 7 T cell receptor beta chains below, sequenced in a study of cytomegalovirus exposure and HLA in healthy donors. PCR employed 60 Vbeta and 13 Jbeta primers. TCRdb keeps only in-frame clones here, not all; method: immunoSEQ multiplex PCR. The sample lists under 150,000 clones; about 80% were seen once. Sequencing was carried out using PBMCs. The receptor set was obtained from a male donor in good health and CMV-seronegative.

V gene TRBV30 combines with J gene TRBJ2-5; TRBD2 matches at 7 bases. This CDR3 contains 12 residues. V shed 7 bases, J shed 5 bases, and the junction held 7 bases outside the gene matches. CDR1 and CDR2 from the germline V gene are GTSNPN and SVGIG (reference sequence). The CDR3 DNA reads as TGTGCCTCCACGGGGGGAGGCGAGACCCAGTACTTC. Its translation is CASTGGGETQYF.

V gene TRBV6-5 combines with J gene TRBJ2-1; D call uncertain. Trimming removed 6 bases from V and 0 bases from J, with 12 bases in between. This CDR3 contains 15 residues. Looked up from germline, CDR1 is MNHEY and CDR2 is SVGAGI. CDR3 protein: CASRPTESSYNEQFF. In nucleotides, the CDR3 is TGTGCCAGCAGACCCACAGAGAGCTCCTACAATGAGCAGTTCTTC.

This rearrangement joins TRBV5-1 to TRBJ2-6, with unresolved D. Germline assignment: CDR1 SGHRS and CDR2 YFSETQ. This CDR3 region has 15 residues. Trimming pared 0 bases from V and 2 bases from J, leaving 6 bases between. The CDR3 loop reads CASSLGSTGANVLTF. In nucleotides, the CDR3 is TGCGCCAGCAGCTTGGGTAGTACTGGGGCCAACGTCCTGACTTTC.

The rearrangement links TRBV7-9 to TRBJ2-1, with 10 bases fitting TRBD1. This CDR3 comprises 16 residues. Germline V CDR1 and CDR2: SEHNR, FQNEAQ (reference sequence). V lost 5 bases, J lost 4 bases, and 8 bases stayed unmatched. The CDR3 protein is CASSQTGGTTYNEQFF. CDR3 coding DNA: TGTGCCAGCAGCCAGACAGGGGGCACCACTTACAATGAGCAGTTCTTC.

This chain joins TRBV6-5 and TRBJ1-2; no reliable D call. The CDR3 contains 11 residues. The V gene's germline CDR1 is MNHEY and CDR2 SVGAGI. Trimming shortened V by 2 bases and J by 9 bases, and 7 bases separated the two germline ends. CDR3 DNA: TGTGCCAGCAGTTACCTCGGTAGCTACACCTTC. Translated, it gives CASSYLGSYTF.

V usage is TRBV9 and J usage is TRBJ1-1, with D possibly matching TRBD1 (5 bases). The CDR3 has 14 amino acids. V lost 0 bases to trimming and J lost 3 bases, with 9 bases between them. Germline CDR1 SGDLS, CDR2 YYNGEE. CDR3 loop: CASSVASGDTEAFF. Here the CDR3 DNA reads TGTGCCAGCAGCGTAGCTTCGGGGGACACTGAAGCTTTCTTT.

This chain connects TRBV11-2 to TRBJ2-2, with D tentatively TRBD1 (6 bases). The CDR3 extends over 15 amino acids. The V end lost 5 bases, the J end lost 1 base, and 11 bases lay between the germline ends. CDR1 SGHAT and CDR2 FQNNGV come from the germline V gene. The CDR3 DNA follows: TGTGCCAGCAGCCCAGAGGGACAGAACACCGGGGAGCTGTTTTTT. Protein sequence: CASSPEGQNTGELFF. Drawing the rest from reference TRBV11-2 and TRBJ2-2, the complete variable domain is EAGVAQSPRYKIIEKRQSVAFWCNPISGHATLYWYQQILGQGPKLLIQFQNNGVVDDSQLPKDRFSAERLKGVDSTLKIQPAKLEDSAVYLCASSPEGQNTGELFFGEGSRLTVL.